This TCR beta chain comes out of a study of CD4 T cells in relation to SARS-CoV-2 and coronaviruses. The table came from immunoSEQ multiplex PCR; TCRdb's copy has only in-frame clones and leaves some out. The table records some 11,000 clones, 84% of them present only once. Before the COVID-19 pandemic, during about 2011-2019, CD4+ T cells were taken from unexposed donors. After approximately ten days of culture, CD4+ T cells were isolated. The count of this clone is one. Its target is unknown. In germline, CDR1 is SGHDT, CDR2 YYEEEE. The CDR3 loop spans 12 amino acids. Trimming removed 0 bases at V and 10 bases at J, with 8 bases between.

This receptor was obtained from a human donor in good health. The material sequenced was CD4+ T cells from PBMCs, cultured in vitro. The V gene is TRBV5-6, the J gene TRBJ2-1, with no clear D. CDR3 residues: CASSLVRAEQFF. The CDR3 nucleotides are TGTGCCAGCAGCTTGGTTCGGGCGGAGCAGTTCTTC.